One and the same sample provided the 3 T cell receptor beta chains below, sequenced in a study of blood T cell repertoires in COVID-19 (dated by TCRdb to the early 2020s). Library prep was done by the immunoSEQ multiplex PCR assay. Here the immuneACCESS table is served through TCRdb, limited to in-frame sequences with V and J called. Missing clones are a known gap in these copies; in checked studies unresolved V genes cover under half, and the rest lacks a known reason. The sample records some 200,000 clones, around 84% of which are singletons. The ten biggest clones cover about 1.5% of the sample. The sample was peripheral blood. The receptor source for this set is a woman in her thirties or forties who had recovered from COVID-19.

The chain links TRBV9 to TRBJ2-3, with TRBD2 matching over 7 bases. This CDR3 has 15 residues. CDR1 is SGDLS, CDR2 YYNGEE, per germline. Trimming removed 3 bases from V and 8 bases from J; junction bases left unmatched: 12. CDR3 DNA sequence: TGTGCCAGCAGCGCTGACCCGGGGATAGCGGGTACGCAGTATTTT. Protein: CASSADPGIAGTQYF.

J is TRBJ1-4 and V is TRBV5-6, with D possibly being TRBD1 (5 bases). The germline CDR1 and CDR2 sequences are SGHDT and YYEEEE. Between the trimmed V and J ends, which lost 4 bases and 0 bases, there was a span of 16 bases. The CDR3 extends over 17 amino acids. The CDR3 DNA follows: TGTGCCAGCAGCCGAACGTGGGGCATGTCAACTAATGAAAAACTGTTTTTT. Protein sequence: CASSRTWGMSTNEKLFF.

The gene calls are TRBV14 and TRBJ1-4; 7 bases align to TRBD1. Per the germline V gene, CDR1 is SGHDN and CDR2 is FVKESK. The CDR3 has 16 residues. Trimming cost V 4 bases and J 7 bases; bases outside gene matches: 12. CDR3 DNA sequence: TGTGCCAGCAGCCGAGCACTCGACAGGGTTGGTGAAAAACTGTTTTTT. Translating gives CASSRALDRVGEKLFF.